A single sample is the source of the 10 T cell receptor beta chains below, sequenced in a study of persistence of HIV-infected CD4 T cells. The immunoSEQ assay was version 4, run in survey mode. Sequencing used immunoSEQ multiplex PCR; TCRdb keeps in-frame clones, though not all of them. The sample yields under 35,000 clones, roughly 71% seen once. Their target antigens are unknown. Cells were stimulated with overlapping HIV-1 Gag 15-mer peptides. Sorting of responding CD4+ T cells relied on upregulated CD40 ligand together with CD69. This material consisted of CD4+ T cells sorted from PBMCs after roughly 18-hour stimulation, taken from a patient who received antiretroviral therapy. The receptors were sampled from an adult man with HIV who was CMV-seropositive.

The gene calls are TRBV5-4 and TRBJ1-2; no clear D gene. The CDR3 length is 15 residues. Trimming removed 4 bases from V and 6 bases from J, with 19 bases in between. CDR1 is SGHNT and CDR2 is YYREEE in the germline V gene (reference sequence). The CDR3 bases are TGTGCCAGCAGCCCCGTCGGTGGACTGAATAATGGCTACACCTTC. This encodes CASSPVGGLNNGYTF.

In DNA form, the CDR3 reads TGTGCCAGCTCACCCCGTGGGAAAGCTGGGGTATTTAATTCACCCCTCCACTTT. Residues: CASSPRGKAGVFNSPLHF. This sequence joins TRBV18 and TRBJ1-6; D not resolved. This CDR3 contains 18 residues. Germline V lookup: CDR1 KGHSH, CDR2 LQKENI. V lost 3 bases and J lost 6, with 21 bases in between.

CDR3 protein: CASSSGHSNQPQHF. As DNA, the CDR3 is TGTGCCAGTAGTAGCGGTCACAGTAATCAGCCCCAGCATTTT. The chain links TRBV19 to TRBJ1-5; D remains ambiguous. V lost 4 bases, J lost 4 bases, and 11 bases lay in between. This CDR3 is 14 amino acids long. CDR1 and CDR2 (germline): LNHDA, SQIVND (reference sequence).

This clone occurred once. The chain is built from TRBV7-8 and TRBJ1-1; 7 bases line up with TRBD1. Germline values: CDR1 SGHVS, CDR2 FQNEAQ. V lost 5 bases to trimming and J lost 1 base; unmatched junction nucleotides: 1. This CDR3 region has 13 residues. The CDR3 protein is CASSRQGNTEAFF. The DNA of the CDR3 is TGTGCCAGCAGCCGACAGGGGAACACTGAAGCTTTCTTT.

The chain has TRBV2 and TRBJ1-1, with D possibly matching TRBD1 (5 bases). Germline CDR1 is SNHLY and CDR2 is FYNNEI. V lost 4 bases and J lost 3, with 12 bases in between. The CDR3 has 14 residues. CDR3 DNA: TGTGCCAGCAGTGTCCGGGGAGGGGACACTGAAGCTTTCTTT. Its protein product is CASSVRGGDTEAFF. Filled out from reference TRBV2 and TRBJ1-1, the complete variable domain reads EPEVTQTPSHQVTQMGQEVILRCVPISNHLYFYWYRQILGQKVEFLVSFYNNEISEKSEIFDDQFSVERPDGSNFTLKIRSTKLEDSAMYFCASSVRGGDTEAFFGQGTRLTVV.

The CDR3 coding sequence is TGTGCCAGTACAACAGGGGCAGGGGCAAGCAATCAGCCCCAGCATTTT. This encodes CASTTGAGASNQPQHF. This chain connects TRBV19 to TRBJ1-5; TRBD1 matches 7 bases. CDR3 length equals 16 residues. J was trimmed by 1 base and V by 7 bases; bases with no gene match: 10. Germline V lookup: CDR1 LNHDA, CDR2 SQIVND (reference sequence).

The rearrangement links TRBV6-5 to TRBJ1-4; D is unresolved. V gave up 3 bases and J gave up 0 bases, with 11 bases separating them. Per the germline V gene, CDR1 is MNHEY and CDR2 is SVGAGI. The CDR3 contains 16 residues. CDR3 in amino acids: CASSYSPRATNEKLFF. CDR3 bases: TGTGCCAGCAGTTATTCCCCAAGGGCAACTAATGAAAAACTGTTTTTT.

V gene TRBV19 combines with J gene TRBJ1-2; 9 positions match TRBD1. J gave up 2 bases and V 7 bases, and 5 bases lay outside the gene matches. Germline CDR1 LNHDA, CDR2 SQIVND (reference sequence). The CDR3 sequence is 14 residues long. CDR3 nucleotides: TGTGCCAGTAACTCCGGGACAGGGAACTATGGCTACACCTTC. It is translated as CASNSGTGNYGYTF.

In its sample, this clone was seen a few times. V gene TRBV27 combines with J gene TRBJ2-3; D not resolved. The CDR3 is made up of 13 amino acids. The V and J ends lost 6 bases and 4 bases respectively, with 11 bases between them. Germline V gives CDR1 MNHEY, CDR2 SMNVEV (reference sequence). The CDR3 spells CASRYPDSDTQYF. CDR3 bases: TGTGCCAGCAGGTATCCAGATTCAGATACGCAGTATTTT.

This clone was observed once. This chain connects TRBV27 to TRBJ2-1; perhaps TRBD1 as D (6 bases). Germline lookup yields CDR1 MNHEY and CDR2 SMNVEV (reference sequence). The CDR3 contains 17 residues. V shed 0 bases and J shed 4 bases, with 16 bases lying between them. The chain's CDR3 is CASSLSSGQGLYNEQFF. DNA of the CDR3: TGTGCCAGCAGTTTATCGAGTGGGCAGGGGTTGTACAATGAGCAGTTCTTC.